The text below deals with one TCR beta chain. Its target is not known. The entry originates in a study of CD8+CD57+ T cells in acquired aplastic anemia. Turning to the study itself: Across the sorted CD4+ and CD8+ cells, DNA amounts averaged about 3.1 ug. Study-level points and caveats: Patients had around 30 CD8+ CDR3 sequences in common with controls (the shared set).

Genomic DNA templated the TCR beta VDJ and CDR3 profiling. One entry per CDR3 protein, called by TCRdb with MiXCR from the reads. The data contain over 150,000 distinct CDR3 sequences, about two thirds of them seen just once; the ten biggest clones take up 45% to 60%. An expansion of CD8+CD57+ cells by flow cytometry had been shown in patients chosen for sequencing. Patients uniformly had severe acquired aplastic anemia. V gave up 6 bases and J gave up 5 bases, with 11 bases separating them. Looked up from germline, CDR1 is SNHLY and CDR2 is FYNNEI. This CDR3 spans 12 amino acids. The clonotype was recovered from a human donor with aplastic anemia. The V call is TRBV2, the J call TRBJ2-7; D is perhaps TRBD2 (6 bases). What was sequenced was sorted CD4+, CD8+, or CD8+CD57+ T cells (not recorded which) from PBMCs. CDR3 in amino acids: CASRYGGDEQYF. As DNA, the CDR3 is TGTGCCAGCAGATACGGGGGAGACGAGCAGTACTTC.